The entry that follows covers one TCR beta chain sequence. No antigen is known for it. TCRdb reprocessed the 5' RACE reads via MiXCR and lists one record per CDR3 protein. The data contain about 140,000 distinct CDR3 sequences, 7.5% to 9.5% of them seen just once; the ten biggest clones take up under 7.5%. These data are taken from a study of CD8 T cells in ankylosing spondylitis. Findings and limits, study-wide: Previously reported in reactive arthritis synovial fluid and blood were some of the motif variants.

Germline V gene sequence: CDR1 SGHAT, CDR2 FQNNGV. The CDR3 covers 18 residues. Trimming left V 5 bases short and J 7 bases short, with 30 bases between. The genes are TRBV11-2 and TRBJ2-7; D perhaps matches TRBD1 (7 bases). Sequencing input: synovial fluid, either unsorted or a sorted T cell fraction (not recorded which). This TCR was recovered from a male donor with ankylosing spondylitis. DNA of the CDR3: TGTGCCAGCAGCCCCCTGCGAGGGGACAGCCGATATGGGGGGGAGCAGTACTTC. Its translation is CASSPLRGDSRYGGEQYF. Full variable domain (outside the CDR3, taken from reference TRBV11-2 and TRBJ2-7): EAGVAQSPRYKIIEKRQSVAFWCNPISGHATLYWYQQILGQGPKLLIQFQNNGVVDDSQLPKDRFSAERLKGVDSTLKIQPAKLEDSAVYLCASSPLRGDSRYGGEQYFGPGTRLTVT.